Following are 19 T cell receptor beta chains from one sample sequenced in a study of radiotherapy plus CTLA-4 blockade in lung cancer. Some clones are missing from TCRdb's copy, which holds only in-frame ones; the method was immunoSEQ multiplex PCR. The sample lists around 65,000 clones; 60% to 80% were seen once. Sequences were derived from peripheral blood, sampled from a patient treated with radiotherapy plus ipilimumab. These receptors all stem from a human donor with non-small cell lung cancer who had a complete response to radiotherapy plus ipilimumab.

J is TRBJ1-5 and V is TRBV6-5; the D gene is possibly TRBD1 (6 bases). This CDR3 region has 15 residues. Germline CDR1 and CDR2: MNHEY and SVGAGI. Trimming cost V 6 bases and J 0 bases, with 12 bases left between them. CDR3 region: CASRLTGVSNQPQHF. The CDR3 DNA sequence: TGTGCCAGCAGACTGACAGGAGTTAGCAATCAGCCCCAGCATTTT.

CDR3: CASSPQVGGTGNTIYF. In nucleotides, the CDR3 is TGCGCCAGCAGCCCCCAGGTAGGCGGCACTGGAAACACCATATATTTT. V gene TRBV5-1 combines with J gene TRBJ1-3; no clear D. Between the trimmed V and J ends, which lost 4 bases and 2 bases, there was a span of 16 bases. This CDR3 has 16 residues. Germline loops: CDR1 SGHRS, CDR2 YFSETQ.

The rearrangement uses TRBV6-1 and TRBJ1-3; D may be TRBD1 (6 bases). The CDR3 has 15 amino acids. Germline CDR1 and CDR2: MNHNS and SASEGT. V lost 6 bases, J lost 0 bases, and 12 bases lay in between. The CDR3 DNA is TGTGCCAGCAGGACTCAGGGGTTCTCTGGAAACACCATATATTTT. This translates into CASRTQGFSGNTIYF.

The genes are TRBV4-3 and TRBJ2-7, with D maybe TRBD1 (6 bases). Germline CDR1 and CDR2: LGHNA and YSLEER. The V gene lost 0 bases and the J gene lost 7 bases, with 13 bases spanning the gap. The CDR3 is 14 residues long. Here the CDR3 reads CASSQDLGAREQYV. In DNA form, the CDR3 reads TGCGCCAGCAGCCAAGATCTGGGGGCGCGGGAGCAGTACGTC.

This clone was seen a handful of times. This rearrangement joins TRBV7-2 to TRBJ1-6, with 8 bases aligning to TRBD1. The CDR3 consists of 15 residues. J lost 6 bases, V lost 6 bases, and 7 bases had no gene match. The germline gives CDR1 SGHTA, CDR2 FQGNSA. This CDR3 is CASREGTGRNSPLHF. DNA of the CDR3: TGTGCCAGCAGGGAGGGGACAGGTCGTAATTCACCCCTCCACTTT. The full variable domain, completed using reference TRBV7-2 and TRBJ1-6, is GAGVSQSPSNKVTEKGKDVELRCDPISGHTALYWYRQSLGQGLEFLIYFQGNSAPDKSGLPSDRFSAERTGGSVSTLTIQRTQQEDSAVYLCASREGTGRNSPLHFGNGTRLTVT.

This chain links TRBV30 with TRBJ2-5; D remains unclear. V was cut by 0 bases and J by 5 bases, with 13 bases left in between. CDR3 length: 14 amino acids. Germline V lookup: CDR1 GTSNPN, CDR2 SVGIG (reference sequence). The CDR3 is CAWSVRSVGETQYF. In DNA form, the CDR3 reads TGTGCCTGGAGTGTACGGTCAGTAGGGGAGACCCAGTACTTC. The whole variable domain, remainder taken from reference TRBV30 and TRBJ2-5, is SQTIHQWPATLVQPVGSPLSLECTVEGTSNPNLYWYRQAAGRGLQLLFYSVGIGQISSEVPQNLSASRPQDRQFILSSKKLLLSDSGFYLCAWSVRSVGETQYFGPGTRLLVL.

J is TRBJ1-5 and V is TRBV27; the D is unclear. Trimming pared 5 bases from V and 11 bases from J, leaving 13 bases between. Looked up from germline, CDR1 is MNHEY and CDR2 is SMNVEV (reference sequence). This CDR3 contains 12 residues. Written as DNA, the CDR3 is TGTGCCAGCAGTCGCGAATGGAAGGCCCAGCATTTT. Protein product: CASSREWKAQHF.

V and J are TRBV7-2 and TRBJ2-5; 9 bases fit TRBD2. Germline V gene lookup returns CDR1 SGHTA and CDR2 FQGNSA. Trimming removed 2 bases from V and 2 bases from J; junction bases left unmatched: 3. This CDR3 contains 15 residues. The CDR3 coding sequence is TGTGCCAGCAGCTTACTAGCGGGAATACAAGAGACCCAGTACTTC. Amino acid sequence: CASSLLAGIQETQYF.

V and J are TRBV2 and TRBJ1-2; tentative D call: TRBD1 (5 bases). CDR1 and CDR2 from the germline V gene are SNHLY and FYNNEI. The length of the CDR3 is 15 residues. With 4 bases removed from V and 6 bases from J, the gap between germline ends came to 18 bases. The CDR3 spells CASSAGSGQSHGYTF. The CDR3 nucleotides read TGTGCCAGCAGTGCAGGGAGCGGTCAAAGTCATGGCTACACCTTC. Full variable domain (outside the CDR3, taken from reference TRBV2 and TRBJ1-2): EPEVTQTPSHQVTQMGQEVILRCVPISNHLYFYWYRQILGQKVEFLVSFYNNEISEKSEIFDDQFSVERPDGSNFTLKIRSTKLEDSAMYFCASSAGSGQSHGYTFGSGTRLTVV.

This chain uses TRBV5-1 with TRBJ2-1, with TRBD2 identical over 9 bases. V lost 4 bases and J lost 4; bases outside the gene matches: 18. The CDR3 is 19 amino acids. Germline V gene data show CDR1 as SGHRS and CDR2 as YFSETQ. As DNA, the CDR3 is TGCGCCAGCAGCCAAGGTGGCGGGAGGGCCAAAGCTAGATACAATGAGCAGTTCTTC. This translates into CASSQGGGRAKARYNEQFF. Filled out from reference TRBV5-1 and TRBJ2-1, the complete variable domain reads KAGVTQTPRYLIKTRGQQVTLSCSPISGHRSVSWYQQTPGQGLQFLFEYFSETQRNKGNFPGRFSGRQFSNSRSEMNVSTLELGDSALYLCASSQGGGRAKARYNEQFFGPGTRLTVL.

This chain links TRBV7-8 with TRBJ1-5; D is ambiguous. The CDR3 is 13 amino acids. Germline V gene data show CDR1 as SGHVS and CDR2 as FQNEAQ. V was trimmed by 1 base and J by 9 bases, leaving 10 bases between them. CDR3 amino acids: CASSLGSRGPQHF. CDR3 bases: TGTGCCAGCAGCTTAGGAAGCCGGGGGCCCCAGCATTTT.

The chain combines TRBV5-4 with TRBJ2-7, with 11 bases identical to TRBD2. The CDR3 is 16 amino acids. CDR1 and CDR2 (germline): SGHNT, YYREEE (reference sequence). V dropped 0 bases and J dropped 2; count of bases not matched to a gene: 4. This CDR3 is CASSLVGTSGTYEQYF. The DNA of the CDR3 is TGTGCCAGCAGCTTGGTAGGGACTAGCGGAACCTACGAGCAGTACTTC. The full variable domain, completed using reference TRBV5-4 and TRBJ2-7, is ETGVTQSPTHLIKTRGQQVTLRCSSQSGHNTVSWYQQALGQGPQFIFQYYREEENGRGNFPPRFSGLQFPNYSSELNVNALELDDSALYLCASSLVGTSGTYEQYFGPGTRLTVT.

V and J are TRBV5-1 and TRBJ1-5; D is ambiguous. The CDR3 runs 15 residues. Between the trimmed V and J ends, which lost 2 bases and 0 bases, there was a span of 9 bases. Germline-derived CDR1 and CDR2 are SGHRS and YFSETQ. CDR3 sequence: CASSLAGDSNQPQHF. The CDR3 DNA reads TGCGCCAGCAGCTTAGCGGGAGATAGCAATCAGCCCCAGCATTTT. The variable domain in full, completed from reference TRBV5-1 and TRBJ1-5, reads KAGVTQTPRYLIKTRGQQVTLSCSPISGHRSVSWYQQTPGQGLQFLFEYFSETQRNKGNFPGRFSGRQFSNSRSEMNVSTLELGDSALYLCASSLAGDSNQPQHFGDGTRLSIL.

The chain uses TRBV29-1 and TRBJ1-1; TRBD1 agrees at 8 bases. The CDR3 runs 13 residues. Germline CDR1 SQVTM, CDR2 ANQGSEA. The V gene end was trimmed by 4 bases and the J gene end by 8 bases; junction bases not matched to a gene: 9. CDR3 sequence (DNA): TGCAGCGTTGGGTCAGGGGGCAGCGAGGAAGCTTTCTTT. This encodes CSVGSGGSEEAFF.

V is TRBV20-1 and J is TRBJ1-2; unclear D gene. V was clipped by 8 bases and J by 7 bases, with 5 bases between them. The CDR3 totals 8 residues. CDR1 DFQATT and CDR2 SNEGSKA come from the germline V gene (reference sequence). The CDR3 is CSPPGYTF. The CDR3 region has the DNA TGCAGTCCCCCTGGCTACACCTTC.

CDR3 in amino acids: CASSSYRGMNTEAFF. CDR3 in DNA: TGTGCCAGCAGTTCCTACAGGGGGATGAACACTGAAGCTTTCTTT. The genes are TRBV28 and TRBJ1-1, with TRBD1 matching 8 bases. CDR1 and CDR2 (germline): MDHEN, SYDVKM. With 4 bases clipped from V and 0 bases from J, the junction kept 4 bases outside the gene matches. This CDR3 is built from 15 residues.

The rearrangement uses TRBV12-5 and TRBJ2-2, with D tentatively TRBD2 (6 bases). The V gene's germline CDR1 is LGHNT and CDR2 FRNRAP. The CDR3 is 15 residues long. V was trimmed by 8 bases and J by 0 bases, leaving 13 bases between them. This CDR3 is CASLGGPANTGELFF. In nucleotides, the CDR3 is TGTGCTAGTCTGGGGGGACCCGCGAACACCGGGGAGCTGTTTTTT.

The rearrangement links TRBV23-1 to TRBJ1-1; TRBD1 agrees at 7 bases. TRBV23-1 is filed as an ORF, its function uncertain. J lost 1 base, V lost 3 bases, and 11 bases had no gene match. CDR3 length: 17 residues. CDR3 amino acids: CASSHTDCGQENTEAFF. In DNA, the CDR3 is TGCGCCAGCAGTCACACAGATTGCGGACAGGAGAACACTGAAGCTTTCTTT.

This rearrangement joins TRBV9 to TRBJ2-1, with TRBD1 identical over 9 bases. The CDR3 runs 13 residues. After removal of 2 bases from V and 9 bases from J, the junction contained 3 bases not matched to a gene. CDR1 SGDLS and CDR2 YYNGEE come from the germline V gene. The CDR3 reads CASSVGTGIEQFF. The CDR3 DNA reads as TGTGCCAGCAGCGTGGGGACAGGGATTGAGCAGTTCTTC.